Listed here are 2 T cell receptor beta chains from one sample, sequenced in a study of T cell changes during pregnancy in multiple sclerosis (dated by TCRdb to 2018 to 2020). The library was obtained by the immunoSEQ multiplex PCR assay. What TCRdb holds here is the immuneACCESS table cut down to in-frame rearrangements. Part of the clones is not present; checked against another copy, under half of the missing clones reflect an unresolved V gene, and the others are unexplained. The sample has tens of thousands of clones on record, roughly nine tenths of them singletons. Under 0.8% of the sample belongs to the ten largest clones. The sample was CD4+ T cells from peripheral blood mononuclear cells, taken in the first trimester of pregnancy. The receptors come from a female donor with multiple sclerosis, enrolled in a pregnancy study.

The gene calls are TRBV20-1 and TRBJ2-3; D remains unclear. The germline V and J ends were trimmed by 4 bases and 3 bases, with 5 bases remaining between them. The CDR3 sequence is 11 residues long. CDR1 and CDR2 (germline): DFQATT, SNEGSKA (reference sequence). The chain's CDR3 is CSAILTDTQYF. CDR3 nucleotide sequence: TGCAGTGCTATCCTGACAGATACGCAGTATTTT.

This clone was seen more than once but under ten times. V usage is TRBV19 and J usage is TRBJ2-7; 7 bases fit TRBD2. CDR1 and CDR2 (germline): LNHDA, SQIVND (reference sequence). The J segment lost 3 bases and the V segment lost 10 bases, leaving 6 bases of the junction unmatched. The CDR3 runs to 12 residues. The CDR3 bases are TGTGCCACCGGGACTAACAACTACGAGCAGTACTTC. Its translation is CATGTNNYEQYF.